These 9 T cell receptor beta chains share one sample of origin, sequenced in a study of blood T cells in healthy people across ages. PCR was performed a second time for about 7 to 11 cycles using a sample-barcoded 5' primer and a J-beta primer mix. One entry per CDR3 protein, called by TCRdb with MiXCR from the 5' RACE reads. The sample holds approximately 900,000 distinct CDR3 sequences, roughly 29% seen once. This sample was also put to use in a study of T cells of mothers and their children.

The material sequenced was blood. The receptor set was obtained from a woman in her thirties or forties in good health.

J is TRBJ2-5 and V is TRBV5-5, with D tentatively TRBD1 (5 bases). With 2 bases removed from V and 6 bases from J, the gap between germline ends came to 23 bases. Germline V lookup: CDR1 SGHKS, CDR2 YYEKEE (reference sequence). The CDR3 is 17 amino acids. The CDR3 loop reads CASSFPAVGVPTQTQYF. The CDR3 DNA is TGTGCCAGCAGCTTTCCGGCGGTAGGGGTCCCAACGCAGACCCAGTACTTC. The complete variable domain, with remaining parts taken from reference TRBV5-5 and TRBJ2-5, reads DAGVTQSPTHLIKTRGQQVTLRCSPISGHKSVSWYQQVLGQGPQFIFQYYEKEERGRGNFPDRFSARQFPNYSSELNVNALLLGDSALYLCASSFPAVGVPTQTQYFGPGTRLLVL.

The chain is built from TRBV12-3 or TRBV12-4 and TRBJ2-1; 12 bases align to TRBD1. V lost 5 bases, J lost 10 bases, and 9 bases stayed unmatched. This CDR3 comprises 15 residues. The CDR3 here is CASSLQGQGAYEQFF. CDR3 nucleotide sequence: TGTGCCAGCAGTCTCCAGGGACAGGGGGCTTACGAGCAGTTCTTC.

This clonotype was recorded a few times. The V gene is TRBV7-9, the J gene TRBJ1-5; a weak D match, TRBD1 (6 bases). Germline-derived CDR1 and CDR2 are SEHNR and FQNEAQ (reference sequence). This CDR3 has 14 residues. V was pared by 5 bases and J by 7 bases, with 15 bases between. The CDR3 nucleotides are TGTGCCAGCAGCCACACAGGGAACTCACAGCCCCAGCATTTT. This gives the protein CASSHTGNSQPQHF.

This clonotype has a count of ten or more. V gene TRBV10-3 combines with J gene TRBJ2-7, with unresolved D. The germline V gene has CDR1 ENHRY and CDR2 SYGVKD. There are 12 residues in the CDR3. Trimming removed 4 bases at V and 0 bases at J, with 4 bases between. In DNA form, the CDR3 reads TGTGCCATCAGTGGATACTCCTACGAGCAGTACTTC. Protein sequence: CAISGYSYEQYF.

The chain employs TRBV29-1 and TRBJ2-3; no clear D gene. With 6 bases removed from V and 2 bases from J, the gap between germline ends came to 9 bases. The germline CDR1 and CDR2 sequences are SQVTM and ANQGSEA. The CDR3 loop spans 12 amino acids. CDR3 region: CSVQVPTDTQYF. The CDR3 coding sequence is TGCAGCGTACAAGTTCCCACAGATACGCAGTATTTT.

This clonotype was found many times. CDR3 bases: TGTGCCAGCAGCCCTGCCAGGGGCTACGAGCAGTACTTC. Translating it yields CASSPARGYEQYF. V gene TRBV7-3 combines with J gene TRBJ2-7, with a tentative D call TRBD1 (6 bases). V lost 5 bases and J 3 bases, leaving 11 bases between the germline ends. The germline V gene encodes CDR1 SGHTA and CDR2 FQGTGA. The CDR3 extends over 13 amino acids.

This clonotype was detected a few times. This sequence joins TRBV11-1 and TRBJ2-1; 14 bases are shared with TRBD2. V was pared by 5 bases and J by 2 bases, with 11 bases of the junction left unmatched. The V gene's germline CDR1 is SGHAT and CDR2 FQDESV (reference sequence). The CDR3 length is 19 residues. The CDR3 sequence: CASSQDGTSGGPAYNEQFF. The CDR3 region has the DNA TGTGCCAGCAGCCAAGACGGGACTAGCGGGGGTCCGGCCTACAATGAGCAGTTCTTC. Full variable domain (missing parts from reference TRBV11-1 and TRBJ2-1): EAEVAQSPRYKITEKSQAVAFWCDPISGHATLYWYRQILGQGPELLVQFQDESVVDDSQLPKDRFSAERLKGVDSTLKIQPAELGDSAMYLCASSQDGTSGGPAYNEQFFGPGTRLTVL.

This clonotype turned up a few times. The chain links TRBV9 to TRBJ2-7, with 10 bases fitting TRBD1. The J segment lost 6 bases and the V segment lost 3 bases, leaving 9 bases of the junction unmatched. Germline CDR1 SGDLS, CDR2 YYNGEE. The CDR3 extends over 15 amino acids. CDR3 loop: CASSAGGTGAIEQYF. CDR3 DNA sequence: TGTGCCAGCAGCGCGGGGGGGACAGGGGCGATCGAGCAGTACTTC.

This clonotype has a count of ten or more. The chain recombines TRBV5-1 with TRBJ2-7; TRBD1 is a possible D gene (6 bases). Germline values: CDR1 SGHRS, CDR2 YFSETQ. Trimming stripped 6 bases from V and 9 bases from J, with 19 bases between. The CDR3 is made up of 13 amino acids. CDR3: CASKEGGGLVQYF. The CDR3 DNA is TGCGCCAGCAAGGAAGGGGGTGGTCTGGTGCAGTACTTC.